The 29 T cell receptor beta chains below all came from one sample that was sequenced in a study of T cells in Graves' hyperthyroidism and ophthalmopathy. Amplification of TCR beta CDR3 regions used RNA as the template. Using the HTBI primer set, a first-round RT-PCR was run on the TCR CDR3. A single record per CDR3 protein comes from TCRdb applying MiXCR to the multiplex PCR reads. Altogether 370,000 or so distinct CDR3 sequences are present, 15% to 17% being singletons, with the ten largest covering 25% to 35%. Sequencing input: blood. These receptors originate from a young woman with Graves' hyperthyroidism that later progressed to Graves' ophthalmopathy.

This clonotype has a count of ten or more. In nucleotides, the CDR3 is TGTGCCAGCAGTTTAAGGGGACTAGCGGTCGGCGAGCAGTACTTC. This gives the protein CASSLRGLAVGEQYF. This sequence joins TRBV27 and TRBJ2-7, with 11 bases lining up with TRBD2. The CDR3 length is 15 residues. Germline V gene sequence: CDR1 MNHEY, CDR2 SMNVEV (reference sequence). V was clipped by 2 bases and J by 6 bases; unmatched bases: 6.

This clonotype appeared many times. The chain employs TRBV12-3 or TRBV12-4 and TRBJ2-3; weak D call: TRBD2 (5 bases). Trimming left V 6 bases short and J 1 base short, with 11 bases between. The CDR3 is 14 residues long. CDR3 DNA: TGTGCCAGCAGACAGCTGGGAGGCACAGATACGCAGTATTTT. It is translated as CASRQLGGTDTQYF.

This chain joins TRBV30 and TRBJ1-5; 7 bases fit TRBD1. Germline V gene lookup returns CDR1 GTSNPN and CDR2 SVGIG (reference sequence). The CDR3 has 13 amino acids. With 5 bases clipped from V and 4 bases from J, the junction kept 5 bases outside the gene matches. The CDR3 reads CAWSKGQNQPQHF. DNA for the CDR3: TGTGCCTGGTCAAAGGGACAGAATCAGCCCCAGCATTTT.

The J gene is TRBJ1-4, the V gene TRBV7-3; tentative D call: TRBD1 (5 bases). Trimming cost V 4 bases and J 3 bases, with 12 bases left between them. CDR1 SGHTA and CDR2 FQGTGA come from the germline V gene. The CDR3 totals 15 residues. CDR3 DNA: TGTGCCAGCAGCTCACACCGGGACCCTAATGAAAAACTGTTTTTT. Its protein product is CASSSHRDPNEKLFF.

This clonotype was counted between two and nine times. Since a much larger clone is just one base distant, this may be a read error. The chain joins TRBV28 to TRBJ2-3; TRBD1 matches 9 bases. Germline CDR1 MDHEN, CDR2 SYDVKM. CDR3 size: 15 residues. The V segment lost 7 bases and the J segment 1 base; nucleotides outside the gene matches: 6. CDR3 loop: CASNLQGARTDTQYF. The CDR3 DNA is TGTGCCAGCAACTTACAGGGGGCACGCACAGATACGCAGTATTTT. Variable domain in full (rest from reference TRBV28 and TRBJ2-3): DVKVTQSSRYLVKRTGEKVFLECVQDMDHENMFWYRQDPGLGLRLIYFSYDVKMKEKGDIPEGYSVSREKKERFSLILESASTNQTSMYLCASNLQGARTDTQYFGPGTRLTVL.

This clonotype was detected many times. CDR3 sequence reads: CASSPRPETQYF. The CDR3 DNA follows: TGTGCCAGCTCACCACGGCCGGAGACCCAGTACTTC. The gene calls are TRBV18 and TRBJ2-5; D remains ambiguous. V was clipped by 1 base and J by 5 bases, with 5 bases between them. The CDR3 contains 12 residues. Germline V CDR1 and CDR2: KGHSH, LQKENI.

This clonotype was detected only a few times. V usage is TRBV6-4 and J usage is TRBJ2-1; TRBD2 aligns across 8 bases. V shed 0 bases and J 0 bases; nucleotides not matched to a gene: 10. Germline lookup yields CDR1 MRHNA and CDR2 SNTAGT. The CDR3 contains 19 residues. The CDR3 DNA sequence: TGTGCCAGCAGTGACTCGAACGGTAGCGGGACCCTCTCCTACAATGAGCAGTTCTTC. The encoded protein is CASSDSNGSGTLSYNEQFF.

This clonotype showed up many times. V gene TRBV6-1 combines with J gene TRBJ1-1; tentative D call: TRBD1 (5 bases). Between the trimmed V and J ends, which lost 2 bases and 3 bases, there was a span of 7 bases. The CDR3 contains 13 residues. Germline V gene sequence: CDR1 MNHNS, CDR2 SASEGT. The DNA for the CDR3 is TGTGCCAGCAGTGAACGGGGGGACACTGAAGCTTTCTTT. Its translation: CASSERGDTEAFF.

This clonotype was seen many times. The chain combines TRBV30 with TRBJ1-1; maybe TRBD1 (6 bases). The CDR3 sequence is 12 residues long. V was pared by 5 bases and J by 2 bases, with 9 bases between. In germline, CDR1 is GTSNPN, CDR2 SVGIG (reference sequence). The CDR3 protein is CAWEQGNTEAFF. As DNA, the CDR3 is TGTGCCTGGGAACAGGGAAACACTGAAGCTTTCTTT.

The chain is built from TRBV5-6 and TRBJ1-5, with D possibly being TRBD1 (5 bases). The CDR3 is 13 residues long. Deletions cut 4 bases from V and 5 bases from J, with 10 bases between. Germline V CDR1 and CDR2: SGHDT, YYEEEE. The CDR3 sequence is CASSGGWDQPQHF. The CDR3 nucleotides are TGTGCCAGCAGCGGGGGGTGGGATCAGCCCCAGCATTTT. Looking up the rest from reference TRBV5-6 and TRBJ1-5 gives the full variable domain: DAGVTQSPTHLIKTRGQQVTLRCSPKSGHDTVSWYQQALGQGPQFIFQYYEEEERQRGNFPDRFSGHQFPNYSSELNVNALLLGDSALYLCASSGGWDQPQHFGDGTRLSIL.

As regards this clonotype: This may be a read error, as it is one base from a much larger clone. V gene TRBV10-3 combines with J gene TRBJ2-7, with TRBD1 as a possible D gene (5 bases). In germline, CDR1 is ENHRY, CDR2 SYGVKD. This CDR3 comprises 15 residues. In DNA, the CDR3 is TGTGCCATCAGTGAGTCTAGGACATATTATTACGAGCTGTACTTC. As protein: CAISESRTYYYELYF.

Concerning this clonotype itself: A much larger clone lies a single base off, so this may be a read error. V and J are TRBV3-1 and TRBJ1-2; 7 bases line up with TRBD1. The length of the CDR3 is 17 residues. The germline V gene encodes CDR1 LGHDT and CDR2 YNNKEL (reference sequence). DNA for the CDR3: TGTGCCAGCAGCCAAATCGGGCCAGGGGGAACCCTAGGCGGCTCCACCTTC. As protein: CASSQIGPGGTLGGSTF.

This clonotype was found many times. The rearrangement links TRBV7-2 to TRBJ1-3; unclear D gene. V was cut by 5 bases and J by 0 bases, with 20 bases left in between. The CDR3 sequence is 18 residues long. Germline V gene data show CDR1 as SGHTA and CDR2 as FQGNSA. Here the CDR3 reads CASSELFATGFSGNTIYF. CDR3 in DNA: TGTGCCAGCAGCGAACTCTTCGCTACCGGGTTCTCTGGAAACACCATATATTTT.

As for this clonotype: This may arise from a read error, as a much more abundant clone is one base away. The chain combines TRBV28 with TRBJ2-2; D is unclear. Germline-derived CDR1 and CDR2 are MDHEN and SYDVKM. This CDR3 comprises 13 residues. Trimming shortened V by 6 bases and J by 1 base, and 6 bases separated the two germline ends. The CDR3 coding sequence is TGTGCCAGCAGATACGGGAACACCGGGGAGCTGTTTTTT. Its protein is CASRYGNTGELFF.

J is TRBJ2-5 and V is TRBV28; a possible D gene is TRBD1 (6 bases). The V gene's germline CDR1 is MDHEN and CDR2 SYDVKM. Trimming shortened V by 5 bases and J by 3 bases, and 10 bases separated the two germline ends. The CDR3 is 13 amino acids. CDR3 bases: TGTGCCAGCAGTCGGTGGACAGAAGAGACCCAGTACTTC. Its translation is CASSRWTEETQYF.

This clonotype has only a few counts. V gene TRBV6-1 combines with J gene TRBJ1-5; the match to TRBD1 covers 7 bases. Germline-derived CDR1 and CDR2 are MNHNS and SASEGT. This CDR3 comprises 17 residues. V lost 7 bases to trimming and J lost 0 bases; unmatched junction nucleotides: 12. CDR3 residues: CASTLQGSITSNQPQHF. The CDR3 DNA reads TGTGCCAGCACCCTACAGGGGTCGATTACTAGCAATCAGCCCCAGCATTTT.

The V call is TRBV28, the J call TRBJ1-1; possibly TRBD1 for D (5 bases). The CDR3 has 12 residues. The V end was cut by 8 bases, the J end by 1 base, with 8 bases between. Germline CDR1 is MDHEN and CDR2 is SYDVKM. The CDR3 protein is CASARGNTEAFF. Written as DNA, the CDR3 is TGTGCCAGCGCGAGGGGGAACACTGAAGCTTTCTTT.

This clonotype was observed a handful of times. The V and J genes are TRBV2 and TRBJ2-7; D is unclear. Germline V gives CDR1 SNHLY, CDR2 FYNNEI. The CDR3 runs to 11 residues. V dropped 7 bases and J dropped 3 bases, with 7 bases sitting between them. The CDR3 DNA sequence: TGTGCCAGCACCCAAATCTACGAGCAGTACTTC. Its protein is CASTQIYEQYF.

The V call is TRBV19, the J call TRBJ2-7; 7 bases match TRBD2. The CDR3 is 17 residues long. Germline-derived CDR1 and CDR2 are LNHDA and SQIVND (reference sequence). J lost 2 bases, V lost 2 bases, and 12 bases had no gene match. CDR3 DNA: TGTGCCAGTAGTATAAGAGGGTGGCGGGAGTCCACCTACGAGCAGTACTTC. Translating it yields CASSIRGWRESTYEQYF.

This clonotype was picked up many times. The gene calls are TRBV20-1 and TRBJ1-5, with D possibly being TRBD1 (6 bases). The V end lost 7 bases, the J end lost 3 bases, and 16 bases lay between the germline ends. This CDR3 has 14 residues. Germline V gene sequence: CDR1 DFQATT, CDR2 SNEGSKA (reference sequence). The CDR3: CSGYEGGPNQPQHF. CDR3 nucleotide sequence: TGCAGTGGGTATGAGGGGGGTCCCAATCAGCCCCAGCATTTT.

The rearrangement links TRBV5-1 to TRBJ2-7; unclear D gene. Germline V gene lookup returns CDR1 SGHRS and CDR2 YFSETQ. The CDR3 sequence is 14 residues long. V was clipped by 0 bases and J by 7 bases, with 14 bases between them. In DNA, the CDR3 is TGCGCCAGCAGCTTGGCAGGACGCTTCACAGAGCAGTACTTC. The encoded protein is CASSLAGRFTEQYF.

This clonotype has just a few counts. For the CDR3, the DNA is TGCAGTGCTTCCAGGGCAGGGAACACAGATACGCAGTATTTT. Translated, it gives CSASRAGNTDTQYF. V and J are TRBV20-1 and TRBJ2-3; weak D call: TRBD1 (5 bases). The germline CDR1 and CDR2 sequences are DFQATT and SNEGSKA (reference sequence). The ends were cut back, 5 bases at V and 2 bases at J, with 14 bases in the middle. This CDR3 contains 14 residues.

This clonotype showed up just a few times. The rearrangement uses TRBV7-3 and TRBJ2-7; perhaps TRBD2 as D (5 bases). V lost 4 bases to trimming and J lost 4 bases, with 11 bases between them. CDR3 length equals 13 residues. CDR1 is SGHTA, CDR2 FQGTGA, per germline. As DNA, the CDR3 is TGTGCCAGCAGCTCCCTTCCGGGATACGAGCAGTACTTC. This translates into CASSSLPGYEQYF. The whole variable domain, filled in from reference TRBV7-3 and TRBJ2-7, reads GAGVSQTPSNKVTEKGKYVELRCDPISGHTALYWYRQSLGQGPEFLIYFQGTGAADDSGLPNDRFFAVRPEGSVSTLKIQRTERGDSAVYLCASSSLPGYEQYFGPGTRLTVT.

This clonotype was detected only a few times. The V gene is TRBV7-9, the J gene TRBJ1-1; D is unclear. The V end was cut by 5 bases, the J end by 0 bases, with 7 bases between. The CDR3 is 13 amino acids. Germline CDR1 SEHNR, CDR2 FQNEAQ (reference sequence). CDR3 nucleotide sequence: TGTGCCAGCAGCCTCTACATGAACACTGAAGCTTTCTTT. As protein: CASSLYMNTEAFF.

The chain uses TRBV9 and TRBJ2-1, with TRBD1 identical over 9 bases. Unmatched junction bases numbered 10, after V lost 3 bases and J lost 9 bases. This CDR3 contains 15 residues. CDR1 and CDR2 (germline): SGDLS, YYNGEE. This CDR3 is CASSAYSGTGIEQFF. For the CDR3, the DNA is TGTGCCAGCAGCGCTTACTCCGGGACAGGGATTGAGCAGTTCTTC. The complete variable domain, with remaining parts taken from reference TRBV9 and TRBJ2-1, reads DSGVTQTPKHLITATGQRVTLRCSPRSGDLSVYWYQQSLDQGLQFLIQYYNGEERAKGNILERFSAQQFPDLHSELNLSSLELGDSALYFCASSAYSGTGIEQFFGPGTRLTVL.

This chain joins TRBV4-1 and TRBJ2-7; D is unclear. CDR1 is MGHRA, CDR2 YSYEKL, per germline. The V end was cut by 4 bases, the J end by 7 bases, with 20 bases between. The CDR3 sequence is 15 residues long. CDR3 DNA: TGCGCCAGCAGCCTTGCCGGCCAGAGTTTTCGGGAGCAGTACTTC. The encoded protein is CASSLAGQSFREQYF.

This clonotype was observed a handful of times. The J gene is TRBJ2-1, the V gene TRBV20-1; 7 bases map to TRBD2. This CDR3 has 15 amino acids. CDR1 is DFQATT and CDR2 is SNEGSKA in the germline V gene (reference sequence). The V segment lost 1 base and the J segment 9 bases; nucleotides outside the gene matches: 12. The CDR3 nucleotides are TGCAGTGCTAGAGGACTAGCTGAGGGGAGTGGTGAGCAGTTCTTC. Encoded protein: CSARGLAEGSGEQFF.

Ten or more counts support this clonotype. The chain employs TRBV12-3 or TRBV12-4 and TRBJ2-7; D gene ambiguous. The length of the CDR3 is 14 residues. Trimming took 4 bases from V and 6 from J, leaving 16 bases between them. The CDR3 reads CASSSGPYLPEQYF. Written as DNA, the CDR3 is TGTGCCAGCAGTTCCGGGCCGTATCTGCCCGAGCAGTACTTC.

The table lists this clonotype with many counts. The genes are TRBV27 and TRBJ1-5; 11 bases map to TRBD1. CDR1 and CDR2 from the germline V gene are MNHEY and SMNVEV (reference sequence). The junction had 10 bases not matched to a gene; V was cut back by 3 bases and J by 6 bases. The CDR3 consists of 17 residues. The CDR3 sequence: CASSLGPGQGVFQPQHF. The DNA for the CDR3 is TGTGCCAGCAGTTTGGGGCCGGGACAGGGGGTATTTCAGCCCCAGCATTTT.